These 2 T cell receptor beta chains came from one sample sequenced in a study of CD8 T cells in Susac syndrome. The RNA input was roughly 0.45 to 1 ug, and it was reverse transcribed with random hexamers. TCRdb fed the immunoSEQ multiplex PCR reads into MiXCR, producing one record per CDR3 protein. The sample consists of around 100,000 distinct CDR3 sequences, roughly 96% of them appearing once. The specimen was CD8+ T cells from PBMCs. The source is a human donor with Susac syndrome.

This clonotype was observed a single time. This chain links TRBV29-1 with TRBJ2-1; D gene unclear. V shed 5 bases and J shed 5 bases, with 7 bases lying between them. The CDR3 has 11 residues. The germline gives CDR1 SQVTM, CDR2 ANQGSEA. The CDR3 spells CSVLLDNEQFF. The CDR3 DNA reads TGCAGCGTTCTATTGGACAATGAGCAGTTCTTC.

The CDR3, as DNA: TGCAGCGTCGCACAAAGGAGGGTTCAAGAGACCCAGTACTTC. It specifies CSVAQRRVQETQYF. The chain is built from TRBV29-1 and TRBJ2-5; TRBD2 is a possible D gene (6 bases). The CDR3 runs to 14 residues. Germline V gene lookup returns CDR1 SQVTM and CDR2 ANQGSEA. The V and J ends lost 6 bases and 2 bases respectively, with 16 bases between them.